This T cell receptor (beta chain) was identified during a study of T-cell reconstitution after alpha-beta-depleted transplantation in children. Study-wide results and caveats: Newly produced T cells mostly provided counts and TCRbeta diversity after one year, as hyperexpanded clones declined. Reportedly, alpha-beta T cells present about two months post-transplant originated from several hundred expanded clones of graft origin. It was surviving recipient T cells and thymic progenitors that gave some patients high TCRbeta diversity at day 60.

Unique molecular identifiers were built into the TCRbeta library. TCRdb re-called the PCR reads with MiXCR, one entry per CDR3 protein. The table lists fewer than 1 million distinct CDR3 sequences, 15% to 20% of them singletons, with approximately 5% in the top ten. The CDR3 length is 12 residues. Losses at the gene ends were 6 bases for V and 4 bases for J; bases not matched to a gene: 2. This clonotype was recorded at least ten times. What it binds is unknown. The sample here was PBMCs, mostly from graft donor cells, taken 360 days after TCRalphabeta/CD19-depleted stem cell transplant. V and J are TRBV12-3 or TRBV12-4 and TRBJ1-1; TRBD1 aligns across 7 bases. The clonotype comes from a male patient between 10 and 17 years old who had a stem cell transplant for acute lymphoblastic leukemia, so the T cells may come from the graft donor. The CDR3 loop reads CASSAGGTEAFF. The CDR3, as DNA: TGTGCCAGCAGCGCAGGGGGCACTGAAGCTTTCTTT.